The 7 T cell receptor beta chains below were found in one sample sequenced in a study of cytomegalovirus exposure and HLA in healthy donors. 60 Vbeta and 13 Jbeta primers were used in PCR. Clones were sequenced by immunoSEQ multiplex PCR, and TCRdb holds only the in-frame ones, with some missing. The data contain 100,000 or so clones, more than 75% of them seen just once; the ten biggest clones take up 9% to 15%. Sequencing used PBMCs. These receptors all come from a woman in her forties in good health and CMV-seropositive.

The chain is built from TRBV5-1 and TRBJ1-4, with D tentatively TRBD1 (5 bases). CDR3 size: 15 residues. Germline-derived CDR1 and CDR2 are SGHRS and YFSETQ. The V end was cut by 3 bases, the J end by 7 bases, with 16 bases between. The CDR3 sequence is CASSYQGEKSEKLFF. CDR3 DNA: TGCGCCAGCAGCTATCAAGGGGAAAAGAGTGAAAAACTGTTTTTT.

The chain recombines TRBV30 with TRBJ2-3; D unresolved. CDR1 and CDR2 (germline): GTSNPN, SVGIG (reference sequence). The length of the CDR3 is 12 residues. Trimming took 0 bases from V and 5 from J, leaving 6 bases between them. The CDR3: CAWSVILDTQYF. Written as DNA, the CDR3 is TGTGCCTGGAGTGTAATCCTAGATACGCAGTATTTT. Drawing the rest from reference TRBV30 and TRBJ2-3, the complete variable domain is SQTIHQWPATLVQPVGSPLSLECTVEGTSNPNLYWYRQAAGRGLQLLFYSVGIGQISSEVPQNLSASRPQDRQFILSSKKLLLSDSGFYLCAWSVILDTQYFGPGTRLTVL.

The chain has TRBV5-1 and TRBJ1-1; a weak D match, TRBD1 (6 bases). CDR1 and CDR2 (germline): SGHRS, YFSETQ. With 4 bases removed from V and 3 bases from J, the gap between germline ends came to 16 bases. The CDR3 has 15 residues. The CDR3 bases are TGCGCCAGCAGCCACCGGGACAAGGGCCACACTGAAGCTTTCTTT. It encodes CASSHRDKGHTEAFF.

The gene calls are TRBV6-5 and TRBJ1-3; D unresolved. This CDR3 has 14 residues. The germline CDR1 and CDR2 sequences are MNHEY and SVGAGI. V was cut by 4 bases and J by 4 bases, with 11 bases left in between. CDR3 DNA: TGTGCCAGCAGTTCCGTACGACTAGGAAACACCATATATTTT. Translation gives CASSSVRLGNTIYF.

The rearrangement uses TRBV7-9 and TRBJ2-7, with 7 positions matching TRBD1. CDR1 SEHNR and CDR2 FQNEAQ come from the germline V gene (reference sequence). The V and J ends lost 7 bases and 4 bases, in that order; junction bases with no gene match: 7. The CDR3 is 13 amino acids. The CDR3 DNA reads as TGTGCCAGCAAATCCACAGGGGTGTACGAGCAGTACTTC. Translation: CASKSTGVYEQYF.

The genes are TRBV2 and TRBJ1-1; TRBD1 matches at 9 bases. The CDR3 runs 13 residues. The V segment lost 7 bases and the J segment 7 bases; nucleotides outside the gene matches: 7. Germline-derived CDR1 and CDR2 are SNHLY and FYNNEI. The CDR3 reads CASMGTGLVEAFF. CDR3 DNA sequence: TGTGCCAGCATGGGGACAGGGCTAGTTGAAGCTTTCTTT.

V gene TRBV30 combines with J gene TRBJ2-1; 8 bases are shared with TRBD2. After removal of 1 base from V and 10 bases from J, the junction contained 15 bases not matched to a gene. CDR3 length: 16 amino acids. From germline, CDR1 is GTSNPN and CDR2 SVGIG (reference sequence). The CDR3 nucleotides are TGTGCCTGGAGTGGGGCCGGGGGGCGGGGGGAATGGGAGCAGTTCTTC. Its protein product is CAWSGAGGRGEWEQFF.